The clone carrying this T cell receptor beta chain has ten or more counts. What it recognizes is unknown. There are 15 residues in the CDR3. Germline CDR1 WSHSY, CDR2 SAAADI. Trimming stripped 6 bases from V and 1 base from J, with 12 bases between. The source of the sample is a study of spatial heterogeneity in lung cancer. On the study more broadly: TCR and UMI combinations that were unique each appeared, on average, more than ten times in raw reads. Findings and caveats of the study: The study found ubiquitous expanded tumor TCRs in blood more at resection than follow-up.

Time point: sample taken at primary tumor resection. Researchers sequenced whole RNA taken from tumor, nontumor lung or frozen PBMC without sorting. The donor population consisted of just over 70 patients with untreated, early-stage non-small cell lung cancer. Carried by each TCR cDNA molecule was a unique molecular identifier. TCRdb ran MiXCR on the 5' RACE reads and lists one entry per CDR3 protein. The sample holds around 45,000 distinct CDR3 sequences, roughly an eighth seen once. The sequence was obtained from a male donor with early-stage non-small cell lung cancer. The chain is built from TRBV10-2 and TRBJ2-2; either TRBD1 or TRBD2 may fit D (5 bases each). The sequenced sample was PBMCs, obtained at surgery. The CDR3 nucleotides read TGCGCCAGCAGGAGGGGAAGGGGGAACACCGGGGAGCTGTTTTTT. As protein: CASRRGRGNTGELFF.